This T cell receptor (beta chain) is from a study of shared clonotypes between healthy human individuals. On the study more broadly: CD4 naive and CD4 memory each took three plates per donor, while CD8 naive took two and CD8 memory one. Study findings and constraints: Relative to their counterparts shared across all four donors, non-shared clonotypes exhibited diminished generation probabilities.

Assay used: immunoSEQ multiplex PCR; TCRdb lists only in-frame clones, some missing. In the table there are 2 million to 2.5 million clones, approximately 93% of which are singletons. With regard to this clone: The antigen remains undetermined.

Deletions cut 4 bases from V and 8 bases from J, with 18 bases between. This CDR3 is 15 amino acids long. The germline V gene encodes CDR1 SGHRS and CDR2 YFSETQ. The chain recombines TRBV5-1 with TRBJ1-4, with a tentative D call TRBD1 (6 bases). The source is a man between 18 and 35 years old in good health. Some clones in this sample may be carry-over from other donors' samples. The sample taken for sequencing was naive CD4+ T cells from PBMCs. Specified subset: CD45RA+ positively selected. In DNA form, the CDR3 reads TGCGCCAGCAGCCGCGACGGGGGGCCATACGAAAAACTGTTTTTT. This sequence encodes CASSRDGGPYEKLFF.